A selection of T cell receptor beta chains follows, all from one sample in a study of shared clonotypes between healthy human individuals. Libraries were prepared by immunoSEQ multiplex PCR; TCRdb keeps only in-frame clonotypes and omits some of them. Among about 1.1 million clones, 77% were seen once, and the ten largest hold roughly 0.9%. The sequenced material came from memory CD4+ T cells from PBMCs. The origin of the receptors is a man in his late teens or twenties in good health. Some clones in this sample may be carry-over from other donors' samples. Each CDR3 is given with its conserved first and last residue. A D gene is named only where the DNA matches it firmly. Clone size is given for some rows only: seen once, a few or many times, or a class if the clone is expanded.

clone_size,d_call,v_call,j_call,cdr3_nt,cdr3_aa
.,TRBD2,TRBV29-1,TRBJ2-1,TGCAGCGTAGGGCGGGAGGGCGGCGGTGAGCAGTTCTTC,CSVGREGGGEQFF
.,.,TRBV6-4,TRBJ2-7,TGTGCCAGCAGTGGTTATCCGGAAGAGCAGTACTTC,CASSGYPEEQYF
.,.,TRBV5-4,TRBJ2-1,TGTGCCAGCAGCCCCGGATGGGGCTACAATGAGCAGTTCTTC,CASSPGWGYNEQFF
.,.,TRBV4-1,TRBJ2-7,TGCGCCAGCAGCCGGGCGGGGGCGGCCTTTTCCTCCTACGAGCAGTACTTC,CASSRAGAAFSSYEQYF
once,.,TRBV28,TRBJ2-5,TGTGCCAGCAGCTCGGACGCGGGCGGTGGGACCCAGTACTTC,CASSSDAGGGTQYF
.,.,TRBV10-2,TRBJ2-1,TGCGCCAGCAGTGACCGTGGACAGTCCTCCTACAATGAGCAGTTCTTC,CASSDRGQSSYNEQFF
.,.,TRBV15,TRBJ2-7,TGTGCCACCAGCAGAGATCGGACTCCTAGCTCCTACGAGCAGTACTTC,CATSRDRTPSSYEQYF
.,.,TRBV19,TRBJ1-5,TGTGCCAGTAGTAGGGGGGCTAATCAGCCCCAGCATTTT,CASSRGANQPQHF
.,.,TRBV5-4,TRBJ2-4,TGTGCCAGCCATCACAGGGTCGAAAACATTCAGTACTTC,CASHHRVENIQYF
.,TRBD1,TRBV5-5,TRBJ2-7,TGTGCCAGCAGCCTCCGGGACAGCCGTTTGCACGAGCAGTACTTC,CASSLRDSRLHEQYF